The text below deals with one T cell receptor (beta chain). What it recognizes is unknown. Sequenced by immunoSEQ multiplex PCR; TCRdb stores in-frame clones only, minus some. Here the sample spans some 150,000 clones, approximately 90% being singletons. The germline gives CDR1 KGHSH, CDR2 LQKENI. This CDR3 is built from 15 residues. The V end was cut by 3 bases, the J end by 1 base, with 13 bases between. The sample belongs to a study of T cell responses to AZD1222 COVID-19 vaccine. Whole-study findings and limits: There were vaccine-associated CD4 TCRs across spike, dominant at 160-218 and 743-854. Recipients of AZD1222 seropositive at baseline numbered only six or seven. Targets within unmutated variant regions were reportedly found for nearly half of spike-specific TCRs.

This receptor was taken from an adult who received the MenACWY meningococcal vaccine as a control. V usage is TRBV18 and J usage is TRBJ2-7; D could derive from TRBD1 or TRBD2 (5 bases each). Sequences were derived from peripheral blood, sampled 28 days after the second dose of the MenACWY control vaccine. In nucleotides, the CDR3 is TGTGCCAGCTCACCTCAGGGAGTTGGGTCCTACGAGCAGTACTTC. Encoded protein: CASSPQGVGSYEQYF. The entire variable domain, with the rest obtained from reference TRBV18 and TRBJ2-7, is as follows: NAGVMQNPRHLVRRRGQEARLRCSPMKGHSHVYWYRQLPEEGLKFMVYLQKENIIDESGMPKERFSAEFPKEGPSILRIQQVVRGDSAAYFCASSPQGVGSYEQYFGPGTRLTVT.